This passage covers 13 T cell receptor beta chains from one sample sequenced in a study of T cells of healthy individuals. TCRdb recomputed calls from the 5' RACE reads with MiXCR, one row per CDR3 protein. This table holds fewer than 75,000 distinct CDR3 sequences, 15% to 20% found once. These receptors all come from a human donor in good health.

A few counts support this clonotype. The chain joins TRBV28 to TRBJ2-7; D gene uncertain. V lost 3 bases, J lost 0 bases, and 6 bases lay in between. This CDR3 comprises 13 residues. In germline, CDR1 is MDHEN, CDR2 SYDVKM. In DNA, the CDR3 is TGTGCCAGCAGTTTGCAGAACTCCTACGAGCAGTACTTC. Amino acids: CASSLQNSYEQYF.

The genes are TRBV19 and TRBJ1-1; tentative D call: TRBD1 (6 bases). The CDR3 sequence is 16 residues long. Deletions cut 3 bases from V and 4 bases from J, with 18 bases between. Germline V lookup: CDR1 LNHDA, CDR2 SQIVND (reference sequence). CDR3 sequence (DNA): TGTGCCAGTAGTATCAAATCTGGGGGGGCCGTCACTGAAGCTTTCTTT. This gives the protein CASSIKSGGAVTEAFF.

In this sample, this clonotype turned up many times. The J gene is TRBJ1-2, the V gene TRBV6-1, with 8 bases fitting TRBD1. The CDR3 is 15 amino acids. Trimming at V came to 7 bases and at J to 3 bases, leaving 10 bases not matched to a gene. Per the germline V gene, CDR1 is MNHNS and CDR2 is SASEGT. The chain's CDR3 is CASKSPGTGHYGYTF. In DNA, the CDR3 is TGTGCCAGCAAATCCCCCGGGACAGGTCACTATGGCTACACCTTC.

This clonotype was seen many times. The CDR3 is CATSASGPGPQFF. The CDR3 nucleotides read TGTGCCACCAGTGCCTCGGGACCAGGCCCGCAGTTCTTC. This chain connects TRBV24-1 to TRBJ2-1, with D tentatively TRBD1 or TRBD2 (5 bases each). The length of the CDR3 is 13 residues. V was pared by 5 bases and J by 12 bases, with 16 bases between. Germline lookup yields CDR1 KGHDR and CDR2 SFDVKD.

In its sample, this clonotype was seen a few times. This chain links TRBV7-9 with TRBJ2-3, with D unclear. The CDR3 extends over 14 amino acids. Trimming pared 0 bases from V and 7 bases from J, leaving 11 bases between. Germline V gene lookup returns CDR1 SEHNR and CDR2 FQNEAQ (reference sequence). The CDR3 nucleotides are TGTGCCAGCAGCTTAGCAGCCAGGATCCATACGCAGTATTTT. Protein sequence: CASSLAARIHTQYF.

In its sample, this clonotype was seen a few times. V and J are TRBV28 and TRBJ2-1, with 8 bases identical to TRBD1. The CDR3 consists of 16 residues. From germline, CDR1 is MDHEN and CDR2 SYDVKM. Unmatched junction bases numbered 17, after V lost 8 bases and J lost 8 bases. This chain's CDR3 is CASLTTEMDREDEQFF. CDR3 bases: TGTGCCAGCCTCACTACAGAAATGGACAGGGAGGATGAGCAGTTCTTC.

Written as DNA, the CDR3 is TGTGCCAGCAGGTTTCTAGCGGGGGGAGATACGCAGTATTTT. Translating it yields CASRFLAGGDTQYF. The genes are TRBV28 and TRBJ2-3; TRBD2 aligns across 11 bases. V lost 6 bases, J lost 5 bases, and 4 bases stayed unmatched. CDR1 and CDR2 (germline): MDHEN, SYDVKM. This CDR3 has 14 residues. Together with reference TRBV28 and TRBJ2-3, the CDR3 gives the full variable domain: DVKVTQSSRYLVKRTGEKVFLECVQDMDHENMFWYRQDPGLGLRLIYFSYDVKMKEKGDIPEGYSVSREKKERFSLILESASTNQTSMYLCASRFLAGGDTQYFGPGTRLTVL.

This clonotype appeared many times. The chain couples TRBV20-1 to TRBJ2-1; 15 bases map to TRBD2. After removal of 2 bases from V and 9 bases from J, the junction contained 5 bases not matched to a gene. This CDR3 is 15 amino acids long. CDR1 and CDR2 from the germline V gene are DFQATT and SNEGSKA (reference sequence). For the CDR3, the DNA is TGCAGTGCTAGATCCGGGACTAGCGGGGGGTTTGAGCAGTTCTTC. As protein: CSARSGTSGGFEQFF.

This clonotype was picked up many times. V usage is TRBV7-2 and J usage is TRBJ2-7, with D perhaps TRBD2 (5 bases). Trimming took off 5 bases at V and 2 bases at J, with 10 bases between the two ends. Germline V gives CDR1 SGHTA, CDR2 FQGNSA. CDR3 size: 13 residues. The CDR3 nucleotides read TGTGCCAGCAGCCCCGACTATCCCTACGAGCAGTACTTC. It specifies CASSPDYPYEQYF.

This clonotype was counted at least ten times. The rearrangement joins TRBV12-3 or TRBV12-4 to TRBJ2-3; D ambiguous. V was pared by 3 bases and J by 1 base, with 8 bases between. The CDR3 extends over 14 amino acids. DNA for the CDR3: TGTGCCAGCAGTTTCCGACAAGGCACAGATACGCAGTATTTT. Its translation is CASSFRQGTDTQYF.

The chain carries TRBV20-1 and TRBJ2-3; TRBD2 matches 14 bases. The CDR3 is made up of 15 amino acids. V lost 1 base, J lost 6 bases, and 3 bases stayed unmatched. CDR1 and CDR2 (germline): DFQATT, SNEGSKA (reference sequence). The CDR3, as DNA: TGCAGTGCTAGAGGGGGACTAGCGGGAGTCGATACGCAGTATTTT. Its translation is CSARGGLAGVDTQYF.

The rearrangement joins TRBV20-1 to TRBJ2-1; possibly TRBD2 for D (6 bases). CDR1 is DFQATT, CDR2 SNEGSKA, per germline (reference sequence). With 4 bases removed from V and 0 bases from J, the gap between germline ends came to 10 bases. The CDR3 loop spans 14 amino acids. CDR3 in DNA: TGCAGTGCTATAGCGGATAGCTCCTACAATGAGCAGTTCTTC. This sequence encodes CSAIADSSYNEQFF.

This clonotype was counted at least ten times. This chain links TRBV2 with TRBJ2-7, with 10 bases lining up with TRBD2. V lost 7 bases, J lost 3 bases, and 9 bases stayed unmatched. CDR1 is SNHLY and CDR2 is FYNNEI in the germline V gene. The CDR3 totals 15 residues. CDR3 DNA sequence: TGTGCCAGCATTGCTCTAGCGGGGGAAGGCTACGAGCAGTACTTC. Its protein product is CASIALAGEGYEQYF.